This TCR beta chain is from a study of shared clonotypes between healthy human individuals. Measured with immunoSEQ multiplex PCR; TCRdb has only the in-frame clones, and not every one. The profile covers about 980,000 clones, with approximately 80% appearing a single time and about 1.5% taken by the ten largest. V was cut by 2 bases and J by 5 bases, with 18 bases left in between. This CDR3 spans 16 amino acids. CDR1 and CDR2 (germline): SNHLY, FYNNEI. This sequence was found in a man aged 18 to 29 in good health. This chain uses TRBV2 with TRBJ1-2, with D tentatively TRBD1 (5 bases). Material: memory CD4+ T cells sorted from blood. The subset here: CD45RA-negative fraction. The CDR3 DNA follows: TGTGCCAGCAGTGAAAGGGAGACCCATGGGGGATATGGCTACACCTTC. Its protein product is CASSERETHGGYGYTF.